This T cell receptor beta chain emerged from a study of T-cell reconstitution after alpha-beta-depleted transplantation in children. The study, taken as a whole, reports: Several hundred rapidly expanded clones from non-depleted graft cells reportedly supplied alpha-beta T cells about two months post-transplant. Some patients showed high day-60 TCRbeta diversity, which derived from surviving recipient T cells and thymic progenitors. T-cell counts and diversity at one year following transplant were attributed mainly to newly produced T cells.

This clonotype was seen only a few times. The antigen is undetermined. TCRbeta library construction was performed incorporating unique molecular identifiers. TCRdb redid the calling of the PCR reads with MiXCR, one entry per CDR3 protein. Of around 670,000 distinct CDR3 sequences in the sample, around 13% are singletons; the top ten hold 0.79%. This TCR was recovered from a girl aged 2 to 10 with congenital amegakaryocytic thrombocytopenia, due to receive a stem cell transplant. The sequences come from PBMCs, collected before TCRalphabeta/CD19-depleted stem cell transplant.

The DNA of the CDR3 is TGCAGTGCTTACCCGGCCCTATCCTACGAGCAGTACTTC. Residues: CSAYPALSYEQYF. The chain uses TRBV20-1 and TRBJ2-7, with D uncertain. Germline assignment: CDR1 DFQATT and CDR2 SNEGSKA (reference sequence). The CDR3 runs 13 residues. Trimming shortened V by 5 bases and J by 1 base, and 12 bases separated the two germline ends.